This T cell receptor (beta chain) was sequenced in a study of blood T cells in healthy people across ages. V gave up 1 base and J gave up 6 bases, with 0 bases separating them. The CDR3 extends over 10 amino acids. CDR1 is LGHNT, CDR2 FRNRAP, per germline. A second PCR, run for 7 to 11 cycles, used a sample-barcoded 5' primer plus a J-beta primer mix. TCRdb reprocessed the 5' RACE reads via MiXCR and lists one record per CDR3 protein. The table has over a million distinct CDR3 sequences, 35% to 45% seen once. The sample holds a few counts of this clonotype. The rearrangement uses TRBV12-5 and TRBJ1-1; D is ambiguous. This TCR derives from a woman younger than 30 in good health. Sequenced input: blood. CDR3 residues: CASGLAEAFF. As DNA, the CDR3 is TGTGCTAGTGGTTTGGCTGAAGCTTTCTTT.